Each of the 3 T cell receptor beta chains below was sequenced from the same sample in a study of T cells in Graves' hyperthyroidism and ophthalmopathy. Amplified regions were TCR beta CDR3 sequences from RNA transcripts. HTBI primers were used for first-round RT-PCR of the TCR CDR3. TCRdb reprocessed the multiplex PCR reads via MiXCR and lists one record per CDR3 protein. The sample comprises about 420,000 distinct CDR3 sequences, about 13% of which are singletons, and 5% to 6% rests with the top ten. The specimen sequenced was blood. These receptors all come from a woman under 30 with Graves' hyperthyroidism.

The chain has TRBV5-6 and TRBJ1-6, with D perhaps matching TRBD1 (5 bases). The germline V gene has CDR1 SGHDT and CDR2 YYEEEE. V shed 4 bases and J shed 6 bases, with 11 bases lying between them. The CDR3 totals 14 residues. The DNA for the CDR3 is TGTGCCAGCAGCATTACCGGGGCTAATTCACCCCTCCACTTT. Translated: CASSITGANSPLHF.

In regard to this clonotype: A much more abundant neighbour one base away suggests this may be a read error. The chain employs TRBV20-1 and TRBJ1-1; D gene unclear. Trimming took 2 bases from V and 6 from J, leaving 19 bases between them. Germline V CDR1 and CDR2: DFQATT, SNEGSKA (reference sequence). This CDR3 contains 15 residues. In DNA form, the CDR3 reads TGCAGTGCTAGACAAGTGGGGTTTAGGAGCGCTGAAGCTTTCTTT. It specifies CSARQVGFRSAEAFF.

J is TRBJ1-2 and V is TRBV30; D possibly corresponds to TRBD1 (5 bases). The V end was cut by 1 base, the J end by 3 bases, with 18 bases between. CDR1 is GTSNPN and CDR2 is SVGIG in the germline V gene (reference sequence). This CDR3 has 16 amino acids. As DNA, the CDR3 is TGTGCCTGGAGTGATAAGGGGATGGGGAGGGACTATGGCTACACCTTC. This gives the protein CAWSDKGMGRDYGYTF.